Below, 9 T cell receptor beta chains from the same sample are listed, as sequenced in a study of T cells after yellow fever vaccination. TCRdb called the 5' RACE reads again in MiXCR, with one record for every CDR3 protein. The table has 200,000 to 250,000 distinct CDR3 sequences, 3.2% seen once. The material was CD4+ T cells sorted from PBMCs, obtained 10 days after the yellow fever booster vaccination. Source of these receptors: a man between 18 and 35 years old who received the YFV17D yellow fever vaccine.

This clonotype was recorded at least ten times. This chain's CDR3 is CASSLERRRGGTDTQYF. The CDR3 DNA is TGTGCCAGCAGCTTGGAGCGACGGCGGGGAGGCACAGATACGCAGTATTTT. The chain combines TRBV5-6 with TRBJ2-3; D may be TRBD2 (6 bases). The CDR3 is 17 amino acids. The V and J ends lost 0 bases and 1 base respectively, with 15 bases between them. The germline gives CDR1 SGHDT, CDR2 YYEEEE.

This clonotype was counted at least ten times. The rearrangement links TRBV5-1 to TRBJ1-4; TRBD1 aligns across 9 bases. Germline V gene data show CDR1 as SGHRS and CDR2 as YFSETQ. The CDR3 is made up of 14 amino acids. Trimming at V came to 4 bases and at J to 7 bases, leaving 5 bases not matched to a gene. The CDR3 sequence: CASSRDRAFEKLFF. The CDR3 region has the DNA TGCGCCAGCAGCCGGGACAGGGCGTTTGAAAAACTGTTTTTT.

This clonotype was seen repeatedly, ten times or more. V gene TRBV5-5 combines with J gene TRBJ2-3; D could derive from TRBD1 or TRBD2 (6 bases each). Trimming removed 6 bases from V and 1 base from J, with 18 bases in between. CDR1 and CDR2 from the germline V gene are SGHKS and YYEKEE (reference sequence). The CDR3 is 16 amino acids. The CDR3 loop reads CASTKMGGAGTDTQYF. As DNA, the CDR3 is TGTGCCAGCACCAAGATGGGGGGCGCGGGCACAGATACGCAGTATTTT.

This clonotype appeared many times. The CDR3 reads CAISVERPQPQHF. The DNA for the CDR3 is TGTGCCATCAGTGTTGAAAGGCCGCAGCCCCAGCATTTT. This chain uses TRBV10-3 with TRBJ1-5; no clear D. The CDR3 runs to 13 residues. V dropped 4 bases and J dropped 7 bases, with 11 bases sitting between them. Germline V CDR1 and CDR2: ENHRY, SYGVKD.

This clonotype was seen repeatedly, ten times or more. The chain joins TRBV7-8 to TRBJ1-6; D is uncertain. Trimming cost V 1 base and J 0 bases, with 4 bases left between them. CDR3 length: 15 amino acids. Per germline, CDR1 SGHVS and CDR2 FQNEAQ. The CDR3 bases are TGTGCCAGCAGCTTAGACAGCTCCTATAATTCACCCCTCCACTTT. Its protein is CASSLDSSYNSPLHF.

This clonotype has at least ten counts. The V call is TRBV6-5, the J call TRBJ1-3; perhaps TRBD1 as D (5 bases). Trimming took off 8 bases at V and 0 bases at J, with 11 bases between the two ends. The germline V gene has CDR1 MNHEY and CDR2 SVGAGI. The CDR3 extends over 14 amino acids. The chain's CDR3 is CASFGAYSGNTIYF. CDR3 in DNA: TGTGCCAGCTTTGGGGCTTACTCTGGAAACACCATATATTTT.

V is TRBV3-1 and J is TRBJ2-2; 11 bases line up with TRBD1. Unmatched junction bases numbered 5, after V lost 1 base and J lost 4 bases. The CDR3 contains 17 residues. Germline lookup yields CDR1 LGHDT and CDR2 YNNKEL (reference sequence). CDR3 amino acids: CASSQGGQGAFTGELFF. CDR3 DNA sequence: TGTGCCAGCAGCCAAGGAGGACAGGGGGCTTTCACCGGGGAGCTGTTTTTT.

This clonotype has a handful of counts. The chain has TRBV10-3 and TRBJ2-2; TRBD1 might be the D (6 bases). The ends were cut back, 2 bases at V and 3 bases at J, with 7 bases in the middle. The CDR3 contains 14 residues. The germline CDR1 and CDR2 sequences are ENHRY and SYGVKD. The CDR3 DNA follows: TGTGCCATCAGTGAGAACAGGGACACCGGGGAGCTGTTTTTT. Encoded protein: CAISENRDTGELFF.

This clonotype was detected only a few times. V usage is TRBV4-3 and J usage is TRBJ2-7; D perhaps matches TRBD2 (5 bases). This CDR3 spans 14 amino acids. CDR1 and CDR2 from the germline V gene are LGHNA and YSLEER. Trimming shortened V by 5 bases and J by 3 bases, and 14 bases separated the two germline ends. DNA for the CDR3: TGCGCCAGCAGCAGATGGACGGGATACTACGAGCAGTACTTC. This sequence encodes CASSRWTGYYEQYF.